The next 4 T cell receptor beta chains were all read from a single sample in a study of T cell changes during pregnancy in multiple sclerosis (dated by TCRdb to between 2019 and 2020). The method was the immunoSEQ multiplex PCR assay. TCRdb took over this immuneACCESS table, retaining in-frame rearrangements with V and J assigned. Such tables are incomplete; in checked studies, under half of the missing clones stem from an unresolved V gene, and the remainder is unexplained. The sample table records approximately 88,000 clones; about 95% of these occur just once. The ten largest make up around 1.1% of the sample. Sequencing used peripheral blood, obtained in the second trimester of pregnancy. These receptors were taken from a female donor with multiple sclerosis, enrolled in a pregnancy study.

CDR3 bases: TGTGCCAGCAGCTCGACTAGGATAACCGGGGAGCTGTTTTTT. It yields the protein CASSSTRITGELFF. The chain recombines TRBV7-2 with TRBJ2-2; D possibly corresponds to TRBD2 (6 bases). Trimming removed 4 bases from V and 5 bases from J, with 11 bases in between. Per germline, CDR1 SGHTA and CDR2 FQGNSA. The CDR3 sequence is 14 residues long. Based on the CDR3 plus reference TRBV7-2 and TRBJ2-2, the full variable domain is GAGVSQSPSNKVTEKGKDVELRCDPISGHTALYWYRQSLGQGLEFLIYFQGNSAPDKSGLPSDRFSAERTGGSVSTLTIQRTQQEDSAVYLCASSSTRITGELFFGEGSRLTVL.

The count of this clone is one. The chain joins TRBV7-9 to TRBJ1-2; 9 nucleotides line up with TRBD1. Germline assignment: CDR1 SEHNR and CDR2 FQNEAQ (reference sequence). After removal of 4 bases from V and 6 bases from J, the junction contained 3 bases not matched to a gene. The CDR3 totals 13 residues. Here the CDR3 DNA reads TGTGCCAGCAGCTCGGGACAGGGTGATGGCTACACCTTC. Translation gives CASSSGQGDGYTF.

CDR3 in DNA: TGTGCCAGCAGTCACTACAGGGTACGTGCTAGCGGGAGGGCCGGCTCTTACGAGCAGTACTTC. Protein: CASSHYRVRASGRAGSYEQYF. V gene TRBV28 combines with J gene TRBJ2-7; 12 bases map to TRBD2. Germline-derived CDR1 and CDR2 are MDHEN and SYDVKM. Trimming at V came to 5 bases and at J to 4 bases, leaving 24 bases not matched to a gene. The length of the CDR3 is 21 residues. Full variable domain (outside the CDR3, taken from reference TRBV28 and TRBJ2-7): DVKVTQSSRYLVKRTGEKVFLECVQDMDHENMFWYRQDPGLGLRLIYFSYDVKMKEKGDIPEGYSVSREKKERFSLILESASTNQTSMYLCASSHYRVRASGRAGSYEQYFGPGTRLTVT.

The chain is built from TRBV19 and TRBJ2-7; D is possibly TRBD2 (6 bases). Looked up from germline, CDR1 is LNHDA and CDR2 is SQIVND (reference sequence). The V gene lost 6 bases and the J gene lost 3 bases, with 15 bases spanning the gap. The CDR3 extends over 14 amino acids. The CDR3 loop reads CASSIGTGVYEQYF. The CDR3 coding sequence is TGTGCCAGTAGCATCGGGACGGGGGTCTACGAGCAGTACTTC.